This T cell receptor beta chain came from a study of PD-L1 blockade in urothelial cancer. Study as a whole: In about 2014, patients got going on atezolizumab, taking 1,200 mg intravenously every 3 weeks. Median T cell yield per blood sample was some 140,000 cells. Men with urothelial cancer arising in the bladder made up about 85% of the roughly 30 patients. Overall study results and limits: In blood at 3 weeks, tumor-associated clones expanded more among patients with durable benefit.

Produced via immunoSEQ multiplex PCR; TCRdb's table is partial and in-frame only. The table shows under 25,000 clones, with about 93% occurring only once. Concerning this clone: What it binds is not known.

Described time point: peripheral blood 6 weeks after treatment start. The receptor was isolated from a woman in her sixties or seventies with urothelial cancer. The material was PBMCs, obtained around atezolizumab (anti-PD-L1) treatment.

The CDR3 nucleotides are TGCGCCAGCAGCTTGGCCGCACCGGGACAGGGGAACTATGGCTACACCTTC. This encodes CASSLAAPGQGNYGYTF. The chain couples TRBV5-1 to TRBJ1-2, with 10 nucleotides matching TRBD1. V lost 0 bases, J lost 2 bases, and 7 bases stayed unmatched. Germline V gene sequence: CDR1 SGHRS, CDR2 YFSETQ. The CDR3 is 17 amino acids.